The 13 T cell receptor beta chains below all came from one sample that was sequenced in a study of vaccination and CD4 T cells after COVID-19. Cultured CD4+ T cells had their DNA profiled by the Oncomine TCR Beta short-read assay. From the PCR reads, TCRdb called clonotypes with MiXCR, one entry per CDR3 protein. The sample lists some 20,000 distinct CDR3 sequences, 30% to 40% occurring once. These receptors are not linked to any known antigen. Indicated time point: late sampling 161 to 241 days after vaccination in a few convalescent patients. Treatment specified: roughly 11-day PBMC culture with coronavirus spike peptide pools or control peptides (ViraFEST assay). This sample comprised CD4+ T cells from blood, cultured in vitro, obtained about 7 months after SARS-CoV-2 vaccination. The receptor source for this set is a human donor who had recovered from COVID-19.

This clonotype was seen more than once but under ten times. The rearrangement links TRBV5-5 to TRBJ1-1, with a weak D call TRBD1 (6 bases). V lost 4 bases and J lost 10, with 23 bases in between. Germline V gene lookup returns CDR1 SGHKS and CDR2 YYEKEE (reference sequence). The CDR3 length is 15 residues. The CDR3 sequence is CASSPTAGDGRGAFF. The CDR3 nucleotides read TGTGCCAGCAGCCCGACCGCAGGGGATGGGAGGGGAGCTTTCTTT.

The J gene is TRBJ2-7, the V gene TRBV2; 8 bases agree with TRBD1. The CDR3 runs 13 residues. CDR1 SNHLY and CDR2 FYNNEI come from the germline V gene. Trimming at V came to 6 bases and at J to 4 bases, leaving 5 bases not matched to a gene. The CDR3 sequence is CASRGQGLYEQYF. The CDR3 coding sequence is TGTGCCAGCAGAGGACAGGGTTTATACGAGCAGTACTTC.

This chain links TRBV6-1 with TRBJ1-5; D is unclear. Germline CDR1 is MNHNS and CDR2 is SASEGT. V shed 1 base and J shed 7 bases, with 8 bases lying between them. The CDR3 runs to 13 residues. The CDR3 is CASSEGSWQPQHF. CDR3 nucleotides: TGTGCCAGCAGTGAAGGGTCATGGCAGCCCCAGCATTTT.

The J gene is TRBJ2-5, the V gene TRBV20-1; D remains ambiguous. This CDR3 is 13 amino acids long. In germline, CDR1 is DFQATT, CDR2 SNEGSKA (reference sequence). V was cut by 6 bases and J by 2 bases, with 13 bases left in between. CDR3 nucleotides: TGCAGTGCCCGGCGAGGCCATCAAGAGACCCAGTACTTC. As protein: CSARRGHQETQYF.

This clonotype was detected a few times. V gene TRBV7-3 combines with J gene TRBJ1-2, with D unresolved. The CDR3 loop spans 15 amino acids. Germline CDR1 and CDR2: SGHTA and FQGTGA. V gave up 0 bases and J gave up 0 bases, with 8 bases separating them. The CDR3 sequence is CASSLTGSPNYGYTF. The CDR3, as DNA: TGTGCCAGCAGCTTAACCGGTAGCCCTAACTATGGCTACACCTTC. The complete variable domain, with remaining parts taken from reference TRBV7-3 and TRBJ1-2, reads GAGVSQTPSNKVTEKGKYVELRCDPISGHTALYWYRQSLGQGPEFLIYFQGTGAADDSGLPNDRFFAVRPEGSVSTLKIQRTERGDSAVYLCASSLTGSPNYGYTFGSGTRLTVV.

The table lists this clonotype with a few counts. V and J are TRBV20-1 and TRBJ2-5; D is undetermined. V was cut by 6 bases and J by 1 base, with 9 bases left in between. The CDR3 loop spans 12 amino acids. Germline V gives CDR1 DFQATT, CDR2 SNEGSKA (reference sequence). The CDR3 DNA reads TGCAGTGCCGTCCAACTCCAAGAGACCCAGTACTTC. Amino acids: CSAVQLQETQYF.

The chain combines TRBV6-1 with TRBJ2-7, with 8 bases aligning to TRBD1. With 5 bases clipped from V and 4 bases from J, the junction kept 13 bases outside the gene matches. Germline CDR1 is MNHNS and CDR2 is SASEGT. This CDR3 is 16 amino acids long. CDR3 DNA sequence: TGTGCCAGCAGTCAAACAGGGGGTACTGTTTGGTACGAGCAGTACTTC. Translated: CASSQTGGTVWYEQYF.

This clonotype was counted only a few times. The genes are TRBV7-9 and TRBJ2-5, with 13 positions matching TRBD2. The trim removed 4 bases at V and 5 bases at J, leaving 7 bases unmatched. The CDR3 contains 16 residues. Per the germline V gene, CDR1 is SEHNR and CDR2 is FQNEAQ (reference sequence). The CDR3: CASSSRTSGGYETQYF. For the CDR3, the DNA is TGTGCCAGCAGCTCGCGGACTAGCGGGGGTTACGAGACCCAGTACTTC. The variable domain in full, with the rest retrieved from reference TRBV7-9 and TRBJ2-5, is DTGVSQNPRHKITKRGQNVTFRCDPISEHNRLYWYRQTLGQGPEFLTYFQNEAQLEKSRLLSDRFSAERPKGSFSTLEIQRTEQGDSAMYLCASSSRTSGGYETQYFGPGTRLLVL.

The sample holds a few counts of this clonotype. The CDR3 reads CASSYGGQGGSPLHF. CDR3 coding DNA: TGTGCCAGCAGTTACGGAGGACAGGGGGGGTCACCCCTCCACTTT. This chain connects TRBV6-5 to TRBJ1-6, with 10 bases matching TRBD1. V was clipped by 2 bases and J by 10 bases; unmatched bases: 5. The germline V gene has CDR1 MNHEY and CDR2 SVGAGI. The CDR3 consists of 15 residues.

This sequence joins TRBV24-1 and TRBJ2-5, with TRBD1 matching over 7 bases. Germline CDR1 reads KGHDR; CDR2 reads SFDVKD. The CDR3 contains 15 residues. J lost 2 bases, V lost 1 base, and 3 bases had no gene match. The CDR3 loop reads CATSDFRQGQETQYF. The CDR3 DNA sequence: TGTGCCACCAGTGATTTTCGACAGGGTCAAGAGACCCAGTACTTC.

This clonotype occurred once. Since a much larger clone is just one base distant, this may be a read error. The V call is TRBV20-1, the J call TRBJ2-3; D may be TRBD1 (5 bases). CDR1 and CDR2 (germline): DFQATT, SNEGSKA (reference sequence). The CDR3 totals 13 residues. The CDR3 DNA reads TGCAGTGCCGCAAGAATGGGGCAAGATGCGCAGTATTTT. Encoded protein: CSAARMGQDAQYF.

The J gene is TRBJ1-1, the V gene TRBV5-4, with a possible D match to TRBD1 (6 bases). CDR1 is SGHNT and CDR2 is YYREEE in the germline V gene (reference sequence). CDR3 length: 14 residues. V lost 0 bases and J 4 bases, leaving 10 bases between the germline ends. The CDR3 nucleotides read TGTGCCAGCAGCTTGGGACAGGCGAGCACTGAAGCTTTCTTT. Its protein product is CASSLGQASTEAFF. The entire variable domain, with the rest obtained from reference TRBV5-4 and TRBJ1-1, is as follows: ETGVTQSPTHLIKTRGQQVTLRCSSQSGHNTVSWYQQALGQGPQFIFQYYREEENGRGNFPPRFSGLQFPNYSSELNVNALELDDSALYLCASSLGQASTEAFFGQGTRLTVV.

This chain connects TRBV27 to TRBJ2-1, with D tentatively TRBD2 (6 bases). Germline V gives CDR1 MNHEY, CDR2 SMNVEV (reference sequence). V was clipped by 4 bases and J by 2 bases, with 15 bases between them. The CDR3 loop spans 16 amino acids. Here the CDR3 reads CASSYFRSGAYNEQFF. The CDR3 region has the DNA TGTGCCAGCAGTTACTTTCGTAGCGGCGCCTACAATGAGCAGTTCTTC.